The rows below give T cell receptor beta chains drawn from one sample of a study of regulatory T cells in long-lasting Graves disease. A single record per CDR3 protein comes from TCRdb applying MiXCR to the multiplex PCR reads. The repertoire holds 300,000 to 400,000 distinct CDR3 sequences, 18% seen once, with roughly 40% in the top ten. The sequencing here drew on peripheral blood mononuclear cells (PBMCs), taken at new diagnosis, from a patient treated with antithyroid drugs. Receptors originate from a female donor with Graves disease. CDR3s include the opening cysteine and the closing phenylalanine or tryptophan. D genes are given only for firm matches. Some rows mark clone size as missing; the rest say once, few, many or name a class of expanded clone.

v_gene,abundance,d_gene,j_gene,CDR3aa,CDR3nt
TRBV11-2,.,TRBD2,TRBJ2-5,CASSQDPLAGRREETQYF,TGTGCCAGCAGCCAAGACCCCCTAGCGGGACGACGGGAAGAGACCCAGTACTTC
TRBV14,many,TRBD2,TRBJ2-7,CASSLSGRRGEQYF,TGTGCCAGCAGCCTTAGCGGGAGACGGGGCGAGCAGTACTTC
TRBV30,few,.,TRBJ2-4,CAWSVLSGGALAKNIQYF,TGTGCCTGGAGTGTACTTAGCGGAGGGGCGCTAGCCAAAAACATTCAGTACTTC
TRBV12-3/TRBV12-4,many,TRBD1,TRBJ2-5,CASTLDRARETQYF,TGTGCCAGCACCCTGGACAGGGCGAGGGAGACCCAGTACTTC
TRBV30,many,.,TRBJ2-5,CAWTRARETQYF,TGTGCCTGGACTAGGGCCAGGGAGACCCAGTACTTC
TRBV11-2,many,.,TRBJ2-7,CASSLDLTGIRGQYF,TGTGCCAGCAGCTTAGATTTGACTGGCATACGAGGACAGTACTTC
TRBV24-1,many,TRBD1,TRBJ2-1,CATSDTPGQGSYNEQFF,TGTGCCACCAGTGACACGCCGGGACAGGGCTCCTACAATGAGCAGTTCTTC
TRBV20-1,many,.,TRBJ2-7,CSAQRGVASDREQYF,TGCAGTGCGCAGAGGGGGGTGGCCTCGGATCGGGAGCAGTACTTC
TRBV28,few,.,TRBJ1-1,CASSPRAIVGTEAFF,TGTGCCAGCAGTCCCCGAGCGATAGTGGGGACTGAAGCTTTCTTT
TRBV19,many,.,TRBJ2-3,CASSISIRGSPLYTDTQYF,TGTGCCAGTAGTATATCGATACGGGGGAGCCCTTTGTACACAGATACGCAGTATTTT
TRBV28,.,.,TRBJ1-4,CASSSALHGEKLFF,TGTGCCAGCAGTTCCGCCCTTCATGGGGAAAAACTGTTTTTT
TRBV20-1,many,TRBD2,TRBJ2-5,CSARILAGSASSETQYF,TGCAGTGCCAGGATACTAGCGGGGTCCGCTAGTTCGGAGACCCAGTACTTC
TRBV9,.,TRBD2,TRBJ2-1,CASSDTSGSFNEQFF,TGTGCCAGCAGCGATACTAGCGGGAGTTTCAATGAGCAGTTCTTC
TRBV5-1,.,TRBD2,TRBJ2-3,CASSTGLAGLKDTQYF,TGCGCCAGCAGCACGGGACTAGCGGGACTAAAAGATACGCAGTATTTT
TRBV5-6,.,.,TRBJ1-2,CASSFSPLGYTF,TGTGCCAGCAGCTTTTCCCCATTGGGCTACACCTTC
TRBV29-1,many,TRBD1,TRBJ1-2,CSVADRASYGYTF,TGCAGCGTTGCAGACAGGGCAAGCTATGGCTACACCTTC
TRBV12-3/TRBV12-4,many,TRBD1,TRBJ1-4,CASRLGQSEKLFF,TGTGCCAGCCGCCTGGGACAGAGCGAAAAATTGTTTTTT
TRBV11-2,.,.,TRBJ2-2,CASSPFSPGRLNTGELFF,TGTGCCAGCAGCCCGTTTTCTCCAGGGAGACTGAACACCGGGGAGCTGTTTTTT
TRBV2,.,.,TRBJ1-5,CASSGRVGSNQPQHF,TGTGCCAGCAGTGGCAGGGTTGGGAGCAATCAGCCCCAGCATTTT
TRBV11-3,many,TRBD2,TRBJ2-7,CASSPWGLQREVYEQYF,TGTGCCAGCAGCCCCTGGGGTTTGCAGCGGGAGGTCTACGAGCAGTACTTC
TRBV27,many,TRBD2,TRBJ2-7,CASGGGHSYEQYF,TGTGCCAGCGGCGGGGGTCACTCCTACGAGCAGTACTTC
TRBV10-3,many,.,TRBJ2-7,CAISESLAGEQYF,TGTGCCATCAGTGAGTCCTTAGCTGGCGAGCAGTACTTC
TRBV5-6,many,TRBD2,TRBJ2-7,CASSLGLAGVRSYEQYF,TGTGCCAGCAGCTTGGGACTAGCGGGAGTCCGCTCCTACGAGCAGTACTTC
TRBV19,.,TRBD1,TRBJ1-1,CASSAQGAITEAFF,TGTGCCAGTAGTGCACAGGGGGCCATCACTGAAGCTTTCTTT
TRBV7-8,many,TRBD1,TRBJ1-2,CASSLDRGLGYGYTF,TGTGCCAGCAGCTTAGACAGGGGCCTCGGCTATGGCTACACCTTC
TRBV27,many,.,TRBJ2-7,CASSLSGGTFFREQYF,TGTGCCAGCAGTTTATCAGGTGGCACTTTCTTCCGCGAGCAGTACTTC
TRBV12-5,many,TRBD2,TRBJ2-7,CASGGGRSSYEQYF,TGTGCTAGTGGTGGCGGGAGAAGCTCCTACGAGCAGTACTTC
TRBV2,many,TRBD1,TRBJ1-1,CATKTGSAGDTEAFF,TGTGCCACTAAGACAGGGTCCGCTGGGGACACTGAAGCTTTCTTT
TRBV28,.,TRBD2,TRBJ2-1,CASSTLAGGNYNEQFF,TGTGCCAGCAGTACACTAGCGGGAGGGAACTACAATGAGCAGTTCTTC
TRBV6-2/TRBV6-3,few,TRBD2,TRBJ2-1,CASRTKTSGPYNEQSF,TGTGCCAGCAGAACAAAGACTAGCGGGCCCTACAATGAGCAGTCCTTC
TRBV20-1,many,.,TRBJ1-6,CSARGGPSNSPLHF,TGCAGTGCTAGGGGGGGGCCGTCCAATTCACCCCTCCACTTT
TRBV7-9,many,.,TRBJ1-2,CASSSTGLGYTF,TGTGCCAGCAGCTCCACCGGACTCGGCTACACCTTC
TRBV2,many,TRBD2,TRBJ2-7,CASSEAGTSGDSYEQYF,TGTGCCAGCAGTGAAGCGGGTACTAGCGGTGACTCCTACGAGCAGTACTTC
TRBV5-4,.,TRBD1,TRBJ2-7,CASSIQGAYEQYF,TGTGCCAGCAGTATACAGGGGGCCTACGAGCAGTACTTC
TRBV7-3,.,TRBD1,TRBJ2-3,CASSLNPGTGGDTQYF,TGTGCCAGCAGCTTAAACCCCGGGACAGGGGGAGATACGCAGTATTTT
TRBV4-1,many,TRBD2,TRBJ2-3,CASSQVMSAGADTQYF,TGCGCCAGCAGCCAAGTGATGTCGGCGGGAGCAGATACGCAGTATTTT
TRBV24-1,.,.,TRBJ2-2,CATSEENTGELFF,TGTGCCACCAGTGAGGAGAACACCGGGGAGCTGTTTTTT
TRBV7-2,many,TRBD2,TRBJ2-7,CASSFPLAGGRQQYF,TGTGCCAGCAGCTTCCCTCTAGCGGGAGGACGACAGCAGTACTTC
TRBV19,many,TRBD2,TRBJ2-5,CASTTSGKETQYF,TGTGCCAGCACAACTAGCGGGAAAGAGACCCAGTACTTC
TRBV28,many,.,TRBJ2-7,CASGSSYEQYF,TGTGCTTCGGGGAGCTCCTACGAGCAGTACTTC
TRBV20-1,many,.,TRBJ2-7,CSARGAGDYEQYF,TGCAGTGCTAGGGGGGCGGGAGACTACGAGCAGTACTTC
TRBV20-1,many,.,TRBJ2-5,CSARGGGRVETQYF,TGCAGTGCCAGAGGAGGAGGGCGGGTGGAGACCCAGTACTTC
TRBV2,many,TRBD2,TRBJ2-5,CASSRSGTQAQYF,TGTGCCAGCAGTCGTAGCGGGACCCAGGCCCAGTACTTC
TRBV19,many,.,TRBJ2-3,CASSIGSGISTDTQYF,TGTGCCAGTAGTATAGGGAGCGGAATCAGCACAGATACGCAGTATTTT
TRBV7-2,many,TRBD2,TRBJ2-5,CASSWGLAGDGETQYF,TGTGCCAGCAGCTGGGGACTAGCGGGAGACGGAGAGACCCAGTACTTC
TRBV29-1,many,.,TRBJ2-6,CSVRSPDSGANVLTF,TGCAGCGTCCGTTCCCCAGACTCTGGGGCCAACGTCCTGACTTTC
TRBV6-5,.,.,TRBJ2-5,CASSWARGLETQYF,TGTGCCAGCAGTTGGGCAAGGGGCTTAGAGACCCAGTACTTC
TRBV6-1,few,.,TRBJ2-3,CASSTGTDTQYF,TGTGCCAGCAGTACGGGAACAGATACGCAGTATTTT
TRBV6-2/TRBV6-3,many,.,TRBJ2-1,CASSIMGVYNEQFF,TGTGCCAGCAGTATTATGGGGGTCTACAATGAGCAGTTCTTC
TRBV19,many,.,TRBJ1-1,CASSIVVRGWWNTEAFF,TGTGCCAGTAGTATAGTAGTCAGGGGCTGGTGGAACACTGAAGCTTTCTTT
TRBV20-1,many,.,TRBJ2-5,CSARDGRETQYF,TGCAGTGCTAGAGATGGACGGGAGACCCAGTACTTC
TRBV14,.,TRBD1,TRBJ2-1,CASSPQVVPGQGPYNEQFF,TGTGCCAGCAGCCCCCAGGTTGTCCCGGGACAGGGGCCCTACAATGAGCAGTTCTTC
TRBV15,many,.,TRBJ2-5,CATSRYETQYF,TGTGCCACCAGCAGATATGAGACCCAGTACTTC
TRBV5-6,few,.,TRBJ1-2,CASSFQPRGYGYTF,TGTGCCAGCAGCTTTCAGCCTAGGGGATATGGCTACACCTTC
TRBV7-9,.,.,TRBJ2-6,CASRPLGAGANVLTF,TGTGCCAGCAGGCCTCTTGGGGCTGGGGCCAACGTCCTGACTTTC
TRBV12-5,many,.,TRBJ1-2,CASGLVLIGGYGYTF,TGTGCTAGTGGTTTGGTACTAATAGGGGGGTATGGCTACACCTTC
TRBV7-8,few,TRBD1,TRBJ2-7,CASRSYLDRAYEQYF,TGTGCCAGCAGGTCCTACTTGGACAGGGCCTACGAGCAGTACTTC
TRBV9,many,.,TRBJ2-7,CASSVDPSSGEQYF,TGTGCCAGCAGCGTAGATCCTAGCTCGGGCGAGCAGTACTTC
TRBV10-3,few,TRBD2,TRBJ2-1,CAISDPSGRTDEQFF,TGTGCCATCAGCGATCCTAGCGGGAGGACGGATGAGCAGTTCTTC
TRBV12-3/TRBV12-4,.,.,TRBJ2-2,CASSYQGNTGELFF,TGTGCCAGCAGTTATCAGGGAAACACCGGGGAGCTGTTTTTT